A selection of T cell receptor beta chains follows, all from one sample in a study of T cell responses to AZD1222 COVID-19 vaccine. Libraries were prepared by immunoSEQ multiplex PCR; TCRdb keeps only in-frame clonotypes and omits some of them. The profile shows around 100,000 clones, around 90% of them singletons. The source was peripheral blood, collected on day 0 of AZD1222 vaccination. These receptors originate from an adult in good health. The CDR3 runs from the conserved cysteine through the conserved F or W. Fields, in order: D gene, J gene, clone size, V gene, CDR3 protein, CDR3 DNA. D genes are given only for firm matches. Size is stated for part of the rows, as once, few or many counts, or as a class when the clone is expanded.

D gene: .; J gene: TRBJ1-1; clone size: few; V gene: TRBV6-5; CDR3 protein: CASSPNTEAFF; CDR3 DNA: TGTGCCAGCAGTCCCAACACTGAAGCTTTCTTT
D gene: .; J gene: TRBJ1-6; clone size: many; V gene: TRBV6-2/TRBV6-3; CDR3 protein: CASSTPIHLGSSPLHF; CDR3 DNA: TGTGCCAGCAGTACCCCGATCCACCTTGGAAGTTCACCCCTCCACTTT
D gene: .; J gene: TRBJ1-2; clone size: .; V gene: TRBV19; CDR3 protein: CASSSPGDTYGYTF; CDR3 DNA: TGTGCCAGTAGTAGCCCCGGGGACACATATGGCTACACCTTC
D gene: TRBD2; J gene: TRBJ2-1; clone size: .; V gene: TRBV11-2; CDR3 protein: CASSLGTSGMNEQFF; CDR3 DNA: TGTGCCAGCAGCCTCGGGACTAGCGGGATGAATGAGCAGTTCTTC
D gene: TRBD2; J gene: TRBJ2-3; clone size: .; V gene: TRBV27; CDR3 protein: CASSFSRGADTQYF; CDR3 DNA: TGTGCCAGCAGTTTTTCGCGGGGGGCAGATACGCAGTATTTT
D gene: TRBD2; J gene: TRBJ2-7; clone size: .; V gene: TRBV5-1; CDR3 protein: CASSGRVFAGSYEQYF; CDR3 DNA: TGCGCCAGCAGCGGGAGGGTATTTGCGGGCTCCTACGAGCAGTACTTC
D gene: TRBD1; J gene: TRBJ2-2; clone size: few; V gene: TRBV6-6; CDR3 protein: CASSYPTGTGEGELFF; CDR3 DNA: TGTGCCAGCAGTTACCCAACCGGGACAGGCGAGGGGGAGCTGTTTTTT
D gene: .; J gene: TRBJ2-7; clone size: once; V gene: TRBV2; CDR3 protein: CASDSSSYEQYF; CDR3 DNA: TGTGCCAGCGACAGTTCCTCCTACGAGCAGTACTTC
D gene: .; J gene: TRBJ2-5; clone size: .; V gene: TRBV3-1/TRBV3-2; CDR3 protein: CASSHGLQETQYF; CDR3 DNA: TGTGCCAGCAGCCACGGGCTCCAAGAGACCCAGTACTTC
D gene: .; J gene: TRBJ2-1; clone size: .; V gene: TRBV12-5; CDR3 protein: CASGLVPRQYNEQFF; CDR3 DNA: TGTGCTAGTGGTTTGGTACCTAGGCAGTACAATGAGCAGTTCTTC
D gene: TRBD1; J gene: TRBJ1-1; clone size: .; V gene: TRBV15; CDR3 protein: CATSPDRGTTEAFF; CDR3 DNA: TGTGCCACCAGCCCGGACAGGGGGACCACTGAAGCTTTCTTT
D gene: TRBD2; J gene: TRBJ2-3; clone size: once; V gene: TRBV7-3; CDR3 protein: CASSPSGGPDTQYF; CDR3 DNA: TGTGCCAGCAGCCCGTCGGGAGGGCCAGATACGCAGTATTTT
D gene: .; J gene: TRBJ1-1; clone size: .; V gene: TRBV9; CDR3 protein: CASSVDPRGAWNTEAFF; CDR3 DNA: TGTGCCAGCAGCGTAGACCCCCGAGGGGCATGGAACACTGAAGCTTTCTTT
D gene: TRBD1; J gene: TRBJ2-7; clone size: few; V gene: TRBV9; CDR3 protein: CASSVTSDRGEQYF; CDR3 DNA: TGTGCCAGCAGCGTTACTTCGGACAGGGGCGAGCAGTACTTC
D gene: TRBD1; J gene: TRBJ1-4; clone size: .; V gene: TRBV6-5; CDR3 protein: CASRLQGASEKLFF; CDR3 DNA: TGTGCCAGCAGATTACAGGGGGCTAGTGAAAAACTGTTTTTT
D gene: .; J gene: TRBJ2-4; clone size: .; V gene: TRBV7-2; CDR3 protein: CASSLVGTAKNIQYF; CDR3 DNA: TGTGCCAGCAGCTTAGTTGGAACAGCCAAAAACATTCAGTACTTC
D gene: TRBD2; J gene: TRBJ2-1; clone size: .; V gene: TRBV4-2; CDR3 protein: CASSQGTSGAYNEQFF; CDR3 DNA: TGTGCCAGCAGCCAAGGGACTAGCGGAGCCTACAATGAGCAGTTCTTC
D gene: .; J gene: TRBJ1-1; clone size: once; V gene: TRBV29-1; CDR3 protein: CTSVTRTAGTEAFF; CDR3 DNA: TGCACCAGCGTAACTCGGACAGCCGGCACTGAAGCTTTCTTT
D gene: .; J gene: TRBJ1-5; clone size: .; V gene: TRBV7-2; CDR3 protein: CASSLGIGYNQPQHF; CDR3 DNA: TGTGCCAGCAGCTTAGGTATAGGGTACAATCAGCCCCAGCATTTT
D gene: .; J gene: TRBJ1-3; clone size: once; V gene: TRBV20-1; CDR3 protein: CSASWGAGNTIYF; CDR3 DNA: TGCAGTGCTAGTTGGGGGGCTGGAAACACCATATATTTT
D gene: TRBD2; J gene: TRBJ2-3; clone size: .; V gene: TRBV7-3; CDR3 protein: CASSSAGGRLDTQYF; CDR3 DNA: TGTGCCAGCAGCTCGGCGGGAGGACGTTTAGATACGCAGTATTTT
D gene: TRBD1; J gene: TRBJ2-5; clone size: .; V gene: TRBV6-2/TRBV6-3; CDR3 protein: CASSPPGQGYETQYF; CDR3 DNA: TGTGCCAGCAGTCCCCCGGGACAGGGGTATGAGACCCAGTACTTC
D gene: .; J gene: TRBJ1-2; clone size: .; V gene: TRBV7-8; CDR3 protein: CASSPGTGSYGYTF; CDR3 DNA: TGTGCCAGCAGCCCCGGGACGGGGTCTTATGGCTACACCTTC
D gene: .; J gene: TRBJ2-2; clone size: few; V gene: TRBV11-2; CDR3 protein: CASSLDRGAGELFF; CDR3 DNA: TGTGCCAGCAGCTTAGATCGAGGGGCCGGGGAGCTGTTTTTT
D gene: .; J gene: TRBJ1-3; clone size: .; V gene: TRBV12-3/TRBV12-4; CDR3 protein: CASSNTGNTIYF; CDR3 DNA: TGTGCCAGCAGTAACACGGGAAACACCATATATTTT
D gene: .; J gene: TRBJ1-3; clone size: .; V gene: TRBV14; CDR3 protein: CASSQDESPWRTIYF; CDR3 DNA: TGTGCCAGCAGCCAAGACGAGTCCCCATGGAGGACCATATATTTT
D gene: TRBD2; J gene: TRBJ2-3; clone size: .; V gene: TRBV6-1; CDR3 protein: CASSGIAGSGTDTQYF; CDR3 DNA: TGTGCCAGCAGTGGGATAGCGGGATCTGGCACAGATACGCAGTATTTT
D gene: TRBD1; J gene: TRBJ1-2; clone size: .; V gene: TRBV2; CDR3 protein: CASSTGDYGYTF; CDR3 DNA: TGTGCCAGCAGTACAGGGGACTATGGCTACACCTTC
D gene: .; J gene: TRBJ2-2; clone size: .; V gene: TRBV4-3; CDR3 protein: CASSRAGGNPGELFF; CDR3 DNA: TGCGCCAGCAGCCGAGCCGGAGGGAACCCCGGGGAGCTGTTTTTT
D gene: .; J gene: TRBJ2-1; clone size: .; V gene: TRBV4-3; CDR3 protein: CASSQDTRGSPYNEQFF; CDR3 DNA: TGCGCCAGCAGCCAAGATACCCGGGGAAGTCCCTACAATGAGCAGTTCTTC
D gene: .; J gene: TRBJ1-2; clone size: .; V gene: TRBV7-2; CDR3 protein: CASSLLGQGGGYTF; CDR3 DNA: TGTGCCAGCAGCCTCCTGGGGCAGGGAGGTGGCTACACCTTC
D gene: .; J gene: TRBJ2-1; clone size: .; V gene: TRBV3-1/TRBV3-2; CDR3 protein: CASSVWGYNEQFF; CDR3 DNA: TGTGCCAGCAGCGTTTGGGGGTACAATGAGCAGTTCTTC
D gene: .; J gene: TRBJ2-1; clone size: .; V gene: TRBV6-1; CDR3 protein: CASSEGPSRSSYNEQFF; CDR3 DNA: TGTGCCAGCAGTGAAGGTCCCAGCAGGAGCTCCTACAATGAGCAGTTCTTC
D gene: .; J gene: TRBJ2-5; clone size: .; V gene: TRBV20-1; CDR3 protein: CSADRDFQYF; CDR3 DNA: TGCAGTGCTGACCGGGACTTTCAGTACTTC
D gene: .; J gene: TRBJ2-1; clone size: .; V gene: TRBV7-8; CDR3 protein: CASLSQGGLDEQFF; CDR3 DNA: TGTGCCAGCCTGTCCCAGGGGGGGCTCGATGAGCAGTTCTTC
D gene: .; J gene: TRBJ2-2; clone size: .; V gene: TRBV5-1; CDR3 protein: CASSFSTGTGELFF; CDR3 DNA: TGTGCCAGCAGCTTCTCAACGGGAACCGGGGAGCTGTTTTTT
D gene: .; J gene: TRBJ2-5; clone size: .; V gene: TRBV4-1; CDR3 protein: CASSQNRDTQETQYF; CDR3 DNA: TGCGCCAGCAGTCAAAACCGGGACACCCAAGAGACCCAGTACTTC
D gene: .; J gene: TRBJ2-5; clone size: .; V gene: TRBV7-9; CDR3 protein: CASSSSDSIETQYF; CDR3 DNA: TGTGCCAGCAGCTCATCCGATAGCATCGAGACCCAGTACTTC
D gene: .; J gene: TRBJ2-5; clone size: .; V gene: TRBV19; CDR3 protein: CASSMSRETQYF; CDR3 DNA: TGTGCCAGTAGTATGTCCCGAGAGACCCAGTACTTC
D gene: .; J gene: TRBJ2-3; clone size: .; V gene: TRBV7-9; CDR3 protein: CASSLEGPSTDTQYF; CDR3 DNA: TGTGCCAGCAGCTTGGAGGGCCCGAGCACAGATACGCAGTATTTT
D gene: .; J gene: TRBJ1-1; clone size: .; V gene: TRBV29-1; CDR3 protein: CSVVVTEAFF; CDR3 DNA: TGCAGCGTTGTAGTCACTGAAGCTTTCTTT
D gene: .; J gene: TRBJ1-1; clone size: .; V gene: TRBV7-6; CDR3 protein: CASSLADSKGTLNTEAFF; CDR3 DNA: TGTGCCAGCAGCTTAGCGGACAGCAAAGGAACTTTAAACACTGAAGCTTTCTTT
D gene: .; J gene: TRBJ1-6; clone size: .; V gene: TRBV11-3; CDR3 protein: CASSLDGSYNSPLHF; CDR3 DNA: TGTGCCAGCAGCTTGGACGGCTCCTATAATTCACCCCTCCACTTT
D gene: .; J gene: TRBJ1-2; clone size: .; V gene: TRBV6-5; CDR3 protein: CASSSYGYTF; CDR3 DNA: TGTGCCAGCAGTTCGTATGGCTACACCTTC
D gene: .; J gene: TRBJ1-1; clone size: .; V gene: TRBV6-5; CDR3 protein: CASSTSEAFF; CDR3 DNA: TGTGCCAGCAGTACGTCTGAAGCTTTCTTT
D gene: .; J gene: TRBJ1-2; clone size: .; V gene: TRBV27; CDR3 protein: CASSFSLTGRRDGYTF; CDR3 DNA: TGTGCCAGCAGTTTTTCCCTCACAGGGAGGAGGGATGGCTACACCTTC
D gene: TRBD1; J gene: TRBJ1-1; clone size: .; V gene: TRBV7-8; CDR3 protein: CASSFRDRGTEAFF; CDR3 DNA: TGTGCCAGCAGCTTCAGGGACAGGGGCACTGAAGCTTTCTTT
D gene: .; J gene: TRBJ1-1; clone size: once; V gene: TRBV6-5; CDR3 protein: CASSYDKQGTEAFF; CDR3 DNA: TGTGCCAGCAGTTACGACAAGCAGGGCACTGAAGCTTTCTTT
D gene: .; J gene: TRBJ1-1; clone size: .; V gene: TRBV27; CDR3 protein: CASSFGMNTEAFF; CDR3 DNA: TGTGCCAGCAGTTTCGGTATGAACACTGAAGCTTTCTTT
D gene: .; J gene: TRBJ1-4; clone size: .; V gene: TRBV27; CDR3 protein: CASSFSQGRATNEKLFF; CDR3 DNA: TGTGCCAGCAGTTTTTCCCAGGGTCGAGCAACTAATGAAAAACTGTTTTTT
D gene: TRBD2; J gene: TRBJ2-3; clone size: .; V gene: TRBV3-1/TRBV3-2; CDR3 protein: CASSQALAGGPGDTQYF; CDR3 DNA: TGTGCCAGCAGCCAAGCACTAGCGGGGGGGCCGGGAGATACGCAGTATTTT
D gene: .; J gene: TRBJ2-5; clone size: .; V gene: TRBV2; CDR3 protein: CASSVKQQETQYF; CDR3 DNA: TGTGCCAGCAGTGTGAAGCAGCAAGAGACCCAGTACTTC
D gene: .; J gene: TRBJ1-1; clone size: .; V gene: TRBV5-4; CDR3 protein: CASSLVGQNTEAFF; CDR3 DNA: TGTGCCAGCAGCTTGGTGGGGCAGAACACTGAAGCTTTCTTT
D gene: .; J gene: TRBJ1-4; clone size: .; V gene: TRBV9; CDR3 protein: CASSVATTNEKLFF; CDR3 DNA: TGTGCCAGCAGCGTAGCTACAACTAATGAAAAACTGTTTTTT
D gene: TRBD1; J gene: TRBJ1-3; clone size: once; V gene: TRBV2; CDR3 protein: CASRRDRANPGNTIYF; CDR3 DNA: TGTGCCAGCAGGAGGGACAGGGCCAATCCTGGAAACACCATATATTTT
D gene: TRBD2; J gene: TRBJ2-1; clone size: .; V gene: TRBV9; CDR3 protein: CASSPRDYPNNEQFF; CDR3 DNA: TGTGCCAGCAGCCCCCGGGACTACCCGAACAATGAGCAGTTCTTC
D gene: .; J gene: TRBJ1-4; clone size: .; V gene: TRBV5-1; CDR3 protein: CASSPGGSNEKLFF; CDR3 DNA: TGCGCCAGCAGCCCTGGGGGGTCTAATGAAAAACTGTTTTTT
D gene: TRBD1; J gene: TRBJ2-3; clone size: .; V gene: TRBV19; CDR3 protein: CASSQRQGLGTDTQYF; CDR3 DNA: TGTGCCAGTAGTCAACGACAGGGGCTGGGGACAGATACGCAGTATTTT
D gene: .; J gene: TRBJ1-6; clone size: .; V gene: TRBV7-2; CDR3 protein: CASSPKGGAGGSPLHF; CDR3 DNA: TGTGCCAGCAGTCCAAAGGGGGGAGCAGGAGGGTCACCCCTCCACTTT